A single sample gave rise to the 15 T cell receptor beta chains below, sequenced in a study of human T cells and chemical hapten exposure. Time point given: pre-sensitization, week 0. As to treatment: therapeutic diphenylcyclopropenone sensitization with weekly scalp DPC. MiXCR, run by TCRdb on the RACE reads, gives a single entry per CDR3 protein. This sample carries 85,000 to 120,000 distinct CDR3 sequences, approximately 12% of them seen once, and the ten largest clones take around 1.7%. The sample here was whole blood, taken in connection with sensitization to the hapten diphenylcyclopropenone (DPC). These receptors originate from a woman aged 45 to 65 with alopecia areata. Some clones in this sample may be carry-over from other donors' samples.

This clonotype was counted a few times. The chain employs TRBV19 and TRBJ2-7; no definite D call. The CDR3 is made up of 13 amino acids. The germline V and J ends were trimmed by 1 base and 7 bases, with 11 bases remaining between them. Germline CDR1 is LNHDA and CDR2 is SQIVND (reference sequence). DNA of the CDR3: TGTGCCAGTAGTATAGTAGGGATTCGGGAGCAGTACTTC. Protein product: CASSIVGIREQYF.

V is TRBV28 and J is TRBJ1-2, with D uncertain. Germline assignment: CDR1 MDHEN and CDR2 SYDVKM. The V end was cut by 6 bases, the J end by 4 bases, with 9 bases between. This CDR3 is 12 amino acids long. DNA of the CDR3: TGTGCCAGCAGCCCGCTCAGCTATGGCTACACCTTC. Translating it yields CASSPLSYGYTF.

J is TRBJ2-5 and V is TRBV5-5, with 8 bases aligning to TRBD1. The length of the CDR3 is 16 residues. V was clipped by 2 bases and J by 0 bases; unmatched bases: 6. Germline CDR1 reads SGHKS; CDR2 reads YYEKEE (reference sequence). CDR3 DNA sequence: TGTGCCAGCAGCTTTCGGACAGGGATAAACCAAGAGACCCAGTACTTC. Translated: CASSFRTGINQETQYF.

This clonotype was seen many times. This chain connects TRBV7-2 to TRBJ2-3; D call uncertain. The CDR3 spans 15 residues. Germline loops: CDR1 SGHTA, CDR2 FQGNSA. V lost 8 bases and J lost 2, with 17 bases in between. Here the CDR3 DNA reads TGTGCCAGCCGCCGGGTGGCTTCTTACACAGATACGCAGTATTTT. Protein: CASRRVASYTDTQYF.

The V call is TRBV4-3, the J call TRBJ1-5; D uncertain. Trimming removed 1 base from V and 3 bases from J, with 4 bases in between. Germline V gene data show CDR1 as LGHNA and CDR2 as YSLEER. The CDR3 contains 13 residues. The CDR3 sequence: CASSQAYNQPQHF. The CDR3 DNA is TGCGCCAGCAGCCAAGCGTACAATCAGCCCCAGCATTTT.

In this sample, this clonotype turned up many times. This chain links TRBV28 with TRBJ2-7; D is unclear. Trimming pared 7 bases from V and 4 bases from J, leaving 26 bases between. CDR1 MDHEN and CDR2 SYDVKM come from the germline V gene. This CDR3 is built from 17 residues. CDR3 sequence reads: CASTSLGSRSAQYEQYF. The CDR3 DNA follows: TGTGCCAGCACCTCGCTTGGAAGTCGGTCAGCCCAATACGAGCAGTACTTC.

A few counts support this clonotype. V is TRBV15 and J is TRBJ2-5; a weak D match, TRBD1 (6 bases). Per germline, CDR1 LNHNV and CDR2 YYDKDF (reference sequence). The CDR3 spans 13 residues. Trimming left V 3 bases short and J 6 bases short, with 11 bases between. The CDR3, as DNA: TGTGCCACCAGCAGCAACAGGGCGAAGACCCAGTACTTC. It specifies CATSSNRAKTQYF.

This clonotype appeared a few times. The chain carries TRBV12-5 and TRBJ2-1; possibly TRBD1 for D (6 bases). The CDR3 has 16 residues. Germline V gene lookup returns CDR1 LGHNT and CDR2 FRNRAP. V was pared by 2 bases and J by 6 bases, with 17 bases between. The CDR3 loop is CASGLTTGTNSNEQFF. CDR3 DNA: TGTGCTAGTGGTTTGACGACCGGGACAAACTCCAATGAGCAGTTCTTC.

This clonotype was observed a few times. This chain links TRBV12-3 or TRBV12-4 with TRBJ2-7, with 7 nucleotides matching TRBD2. This CDR3 comprises 14 residues. V gave up 6 bases and J gave up 0 bases; unmatched junction bases: 5. CDR3 loop: CASRLAGASYEQYF. CDR3 nucleotide sequence: TGTGCCAGCAGGTTGGCGGGAGCCTCCTACGAGCAGTACTTC.

The V and J genes are TRBV10-3 and TRBJ1-1; weak D call: TRBD1 (6 bases). The CDR3 consists of 15 residues. CDR1 is ENHRY, CDR2 SYGVKD, per germline. Trimming stripped 4 bases from V and 0 bases from J, with 12 bases between. The CDR3 coding sequence is TGTGCCATCAGTGCACGACAGGAGATGAACACTGAAGCTTTCTTT. Residues: CAISARQEMNTEAFF.

In this sample, this clonotype turned up many times. The chain combines TRBV10-1 with TRBJ2-7, with D possibly matching TRBD1 (5 bases). In germline, CDR1 is WNHNN, CDR2 SYGVQD (reference sequence). This CDR3 spans 15 amino acids. The ends were cut back, 3 bases at V and 4 bases at J, with 16 bases in the middle. The CDR3 region has the DNA TGCGCCAGCAGTGACCATCCGGCAGGGTTGTACGAGCAGTACTTC. This encodes CASSDHPAGLYEQYF.

V gene TRBV9 combines with J gene TRBJ1-1; a weak D match, TRBD1 (6 bases). CDR3 length: 14 amino acids. Germline V lookup: CDR1 SGDLS, CDR2 YYNGEE. V lost 4 bases, J lost 4 bases, and 14 bases lay in between. The CDR3 coding sequence is TGTGCCAGCAGCCCCTTCGGGGGCAGCACTGAAGCTTTCTTT. It encodes CASSPFGGSTEAFF.

This clonotype has at least ten counts. The chain joins TRBV11-2 to TRBJ1-6; TRBD1 aligns across 7 bases. The CDR3 runs 16 residues. V trimming: 6 bases; J trimming: 7 bases; junction bases outside the gene matches: 12. CDR1 is SGHAT, CDR2 FQNNGV, per germline. CDR3 protein: CASRPLQGNVNSPLHF. CDR3 nucleotide sequence: TGTGCCAGCAGGCCACTACAGGGGAATGTGAATTCACCCCTCCACTTT.

The chain links TRBV10-3 to TRBJ2-3, with TRBD2 as a possible D gene (6 bases). CDR1 ENHRY and CDR2 SYGVKD come from the germline V gene. The CDR3 has 14 amino acids. V lost 2 bases to trimming and J lost 3 bases, with 9 bases between them. In DNA, the CDR3 is TGTGCCATCAGTGAGCCCCGGGGGACAGATACGCAGTATTTT. This encodes CAISEPRGTDTQYF.

This sequence joins TRBV7-2 and TRBJ1-5; D ambiguous. Germline CDR1 is SGHTA and CDR2 is FQGNSA. V lost 1 base, J lost 8 bases, and 6 bases lay in between. The CDR3 covers 12 residues. This CDR3 is CASSLDLEPQHF. The CDR3 DNA is TGTGCCAGCAGCTTAGATCTTGAGCCCCAGCATTTT.